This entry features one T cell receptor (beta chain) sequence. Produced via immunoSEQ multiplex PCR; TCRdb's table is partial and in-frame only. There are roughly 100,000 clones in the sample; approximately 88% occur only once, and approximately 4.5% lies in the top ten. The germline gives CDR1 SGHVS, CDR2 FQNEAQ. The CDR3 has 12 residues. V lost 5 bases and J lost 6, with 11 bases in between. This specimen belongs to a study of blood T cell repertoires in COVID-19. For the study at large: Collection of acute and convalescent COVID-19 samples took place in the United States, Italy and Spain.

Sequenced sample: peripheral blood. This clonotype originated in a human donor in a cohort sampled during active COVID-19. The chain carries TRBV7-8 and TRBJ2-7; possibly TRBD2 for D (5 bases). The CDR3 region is CASSLTSTEQYF. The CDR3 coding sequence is TGTGCCAGCAGCCTCACTAGTACCGAGCAGTACTTC.